The source of this T cell receptor beta chain is a study of response to subunit inactivated influenza vaccine (dated by TCRdb to 2016 to 2018). General notes on the study: To follow how T cells responded to a trivalent subunit inactivated influenza vaccine, the researchers relied on deep quantitative profiling of the T cell receptor repertoire. Broad study findings and their caveats: It was suggested by the authors that each seasonal influenza vaccination may recruit only a limited number of new T cells.

The library was generated by RT-PCR. TCRdb records Illumina HiSeq 2500 as the sequencer. The public sequencing data were trimmed at Q25 with fastp and processed into clonotypes with MiXCR by TCRdb, which kept only in-frame beta chains. CDR3 protein sequences are deduplicated, and each keeps its most common genes and DNA. Recorded for this sample are around 520,000 distinct CDR3 sequences; 12% of them occurred a single time. The biggest ten clones account for roughly 10% of the sample. Sequences DFQATT (CDR1) and SNEGSKA (CDR2) are obtained from the germline V gene (reference sequence). From the cysteine through the phenylalanine, the CDR3 covers 14 amino acids. CDR3 DNA is the only sequence kept; it has 42 bases, read in frame from the first base. Relative to germline, V is missing 4 bases and J is missing 5 bases, with 7 bases of the junction outside any gene match. Concerning this clonotype: Its binding antigen is unknown. No base quality values were provided; no much bigger clone lies one nucleotide off.

The chain is made from TRBV20-1 and TRBJ2-5; 10 nucleotides in the junction match TRBD1. This specimen consisted of PBMCs from blood, obtained on the day of vaccination. This clonotype was sampled from a man in his forties or fifties who received an inactivated influenza vaccine. Donor details come from another sample of the same person, matched by shared clones. The DNA reads as follows: TGCAGTGCTATGGGACAGGGGAGTTCGGAGACCCAGTACTTC. This is translated as CSAMGQGSSETQYF.